The sequence of this T cell receptor beta chain was determined in a study of cytotoxic CD8 clonotypes in ibrutinib-treated CLL. This clone was seen repeatedly, ten times or more. Its antigen is unknown. Repertoires were generated with immunoSEQ multiplex PCR, while TCRdb's copy carries only in-frame clones and drops some. The sample carries 250,000 to 350,000 clones, roughly four fifths recorded once. Germline loops: CDR1 SGHTA, CDR2 FQGNSA. The CDR3 is 14 amino acids. Trimming shortened V by 2 bases and J by 6 bases, and 13 bases separated the two germline ends. Study-wide results and limits: Investigators sampled sustained-remission and progressing patients at differing times. Among the clonotypes, public ones were uncommon and contracted or held stable on treatment. Clonality was elevated at ibrutinib response and had returned toward baseline at progression.

The receptor's source is a human donor with chronic lymphocytic leukemia. V usage is TRBV7-2 and J usage is TRBJ1-2; the D is unclear. Sequencing used PBMCs, obtained at disease progression, from a patient treated with ibrutinib. The CDR3 region has the DNA TGTGCCAGCAGCTTAACGGGAACGGCGGATGGCTACACCTTC. This sequence encodes CASSLTGTADGYTF.